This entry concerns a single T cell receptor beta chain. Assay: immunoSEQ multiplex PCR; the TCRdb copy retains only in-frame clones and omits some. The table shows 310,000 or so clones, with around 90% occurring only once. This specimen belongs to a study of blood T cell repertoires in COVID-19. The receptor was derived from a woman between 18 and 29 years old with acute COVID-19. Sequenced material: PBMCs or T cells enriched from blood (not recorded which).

The CDR3 here is CASSPFIGRGIGVYGYTF. The CDR3 DNA follows: TGTGCCAGCTCACCATTCATCGGCAGGGGAATAGGTGTCTATGGCTACACCTTC. The rearrangement joins TRBV18 to TRBJ1-2; maybe TRBD1 (6 bases). Trimming took 2 bases from V and 4 from J, leaving 23 bases between them. The CDR3 has 18 amino acids. Germline V gene sequence: CDR1 KGHSH, CDR2 LQKENI.